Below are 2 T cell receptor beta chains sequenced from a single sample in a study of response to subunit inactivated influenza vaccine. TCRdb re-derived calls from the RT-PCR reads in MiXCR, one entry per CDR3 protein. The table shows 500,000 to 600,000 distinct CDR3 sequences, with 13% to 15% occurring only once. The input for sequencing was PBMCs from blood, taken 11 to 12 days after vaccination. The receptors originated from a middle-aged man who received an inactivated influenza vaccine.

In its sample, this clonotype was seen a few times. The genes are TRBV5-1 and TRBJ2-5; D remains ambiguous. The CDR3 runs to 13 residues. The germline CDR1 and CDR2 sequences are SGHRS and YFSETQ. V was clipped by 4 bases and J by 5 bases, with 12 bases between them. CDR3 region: CASSDGPRETQYF. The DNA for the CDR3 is TGCGCCAGCAGCGATGGTCCGAGGGAGACCCAGTACTTC.

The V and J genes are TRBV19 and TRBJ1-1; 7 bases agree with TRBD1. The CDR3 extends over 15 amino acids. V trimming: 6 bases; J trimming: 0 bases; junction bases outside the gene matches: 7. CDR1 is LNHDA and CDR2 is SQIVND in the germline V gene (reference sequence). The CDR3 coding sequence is TGTGCCAGTAGGGGAGGGGGCGCGGTGAACACTGAAGCTTTCTTT. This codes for CASRGGGAVNTEAFF.